The sequence of this T cell receptor beta chain was determined in a study of blood T cell repertoires in COVID-19. V dropped 0 bases and J dropped 7 bases, with 11 bases sitting between them. The CDR3 loop spans 14 amino acids. CDR1 is SGDLS, CDR2 YYNGEE, per germline. Data came from immunoSEQ multiplex PCR; TCRdb stores just in-frame clones and leaves some out. In the table there are over 150,000 clones, approximately 91% of which are singletons. Patients in Seattle were enrolled during active infection, then followed longitudinally. The gene calls are TRBV9 and TRBJ2-1; a possible D gene is TRBD2 (6 bases). Sequenced input: peripheral blood. The receptor was derived from a young man with COVID-19, enrolled during active disease. The CDR3 sequence is CASSVAGVGNEQFF. The CDR3 nucleotides read TGTGCCAGCAGCGTAGCGGGAGTCGGGAATGAGCAGTTCTTC.